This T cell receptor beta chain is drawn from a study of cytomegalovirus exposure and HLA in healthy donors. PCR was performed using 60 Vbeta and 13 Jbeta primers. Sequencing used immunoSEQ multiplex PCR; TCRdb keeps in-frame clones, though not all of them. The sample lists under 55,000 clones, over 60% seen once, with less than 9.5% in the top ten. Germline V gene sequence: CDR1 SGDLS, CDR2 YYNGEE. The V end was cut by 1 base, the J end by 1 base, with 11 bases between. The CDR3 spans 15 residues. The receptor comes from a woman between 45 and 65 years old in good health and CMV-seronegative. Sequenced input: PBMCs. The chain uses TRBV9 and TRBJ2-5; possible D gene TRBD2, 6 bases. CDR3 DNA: TGTGCCAGCAGCGTAACGGCGGGGACCCAAGAGACCCAGTACTTC. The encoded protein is CASSVTAGTQETQYF.